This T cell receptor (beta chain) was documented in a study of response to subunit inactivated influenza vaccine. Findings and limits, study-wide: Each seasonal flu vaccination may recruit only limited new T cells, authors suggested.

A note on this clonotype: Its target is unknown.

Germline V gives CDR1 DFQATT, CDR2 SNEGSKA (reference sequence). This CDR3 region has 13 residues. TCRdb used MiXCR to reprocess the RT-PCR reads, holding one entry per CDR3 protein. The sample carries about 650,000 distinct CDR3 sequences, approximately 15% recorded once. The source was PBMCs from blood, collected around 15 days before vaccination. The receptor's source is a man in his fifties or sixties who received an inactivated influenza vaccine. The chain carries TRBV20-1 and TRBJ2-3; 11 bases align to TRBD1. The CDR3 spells CRSGQGAGDTQYF. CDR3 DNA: TGCAGATCTGGACAGGGGGCCGGAGATACGCAGTATTTT.